Following are 12 T cell receptor beta chains from one sample sequenced in a study of blood T cell repertoires in COVID-19 (dated by TCRdb to 2018 to 2021). Library generation was performed with the immunoSEQ multiplex PCR assay. Not all clones reach the TCRdb copy of this immuneACCESS table, which keeps in-frame sequences only. Checked studies attribute under half of the gap to unresolved V genes and leave the rest unexplained. The table for this sample lists more than 60,000 clones; roughly 84% of them were counted only once. The ten largest make up 3.5% of the sample. Sequenced: peripheral blood. These receptors were taken from a middle-aged man with acute or convalescent COVID-19.

The V and J genes are TRBV6-5 and TRBJ1-2; 8 nucleotides match TRBD1. V trimming: 0 bases; J trimming: 8 bases; junction bases outside the gene matches: 5. The germline CDR1 and CDR2 sequences are MNHEY and SVGAGI. The CDR3 loop spans 14 amino acids. The CDR3 bases are TGTGCCAGCAGTTACTCGGGACAGGTGGGAGGCTACACCTTC. Residues: CASSYSGQVGGYTF.

This clone has just one count. The chain recombines TRBV9 with TRBJ2-1; D remains unclear. This CDR3 is built from 14 residues. V lost 5 bases, J lost 5 bases, and 14 bases lay in between. CDR1 is SGDLS and CDR2 is YYNGEE in the germline V gene. The CDR3: CASSTHHEDNEQFF. CDR3 DNA: TGTGCCAGCAGTACCCACCACGAGGACAATGAGCAGTTCTTC.

J is TRBJ2-2 and V is TRBV4-1; TRBD2 agrees at 10 bases. The J segment lost 2 bases and the V segment lost 0 bases, leaving 9 bases of the junction unmatched. The germline V gene has CDR1 MGHRA and CDR2 YSYEKL. The CDR3 loop spans 19 amino acids. CDR3 nucleotides: TGCGCCAGCAGCCAAGAGGGCCCTAGCGGGGGCCCTAACACCGGGGAGCTGTTTTTT. It codes for CASSQEGPSGGPNTGELFF.

This chain joins TRBV4-1 and TRBJ2-3; D unresolved. The germline V and J ends were trimmed by 0 bases and 0 bases, with 4 bases remaining between them. The germline gives CDR1 MGHRA, CDR2 YSYEKL. The CDR3 is made up of 14 amino acids. CDR3 amino acids: CASSQDSSTDTQYF. The CDR3 DNA is TGCGCCAGCAGCCAAGACAGTAGCACAGATACGCAGTATTTT.

This chain joins TRBV29-1 and TRBJ2-3; the match to TRBD1 covers 7 bases. V shed 0 bases, J shed 4 bases, and the junction held 4 bases outside the gene matches. There are 14 residues in the CDR3. Germline CDR1 is SQVTM and CDR2 is ANQGSEA. Written as DNA, the CDR3 is TGCAGCGTTGAAGATCTGACAGGGTCAGATACGCAGTATTTT. Protein sequence: CSVEDLTGSDTQYF.

The table lists this clone with a count of one. This chain links TRBV5-1 with TRBJ2-7; TRBD1 agrees at 12 bases. In germline, CDR1 is SGHRS, CDR2 YFSETQ. The junction had 18 bases not matched to a gene; V was cut back by 1 base and J by 4 bases. The CDR3 length is 20 residues. DNA for the CDR3: TGCGCCAGCAGCTTGCGGCAAGCTTGGGACAGGGGGCACCTGGGGTACGAGCAGTACTTC. It codes for CASSLRQAWDRGHLGYEQYF.

This chain joins TRBV28 and TRBJ2-3; D gene uncertain. CDR3 length: 13 residues. V lost 4 bases, J lost 2 bases, and 7 bases lay in between. The germline CDR1 and CDR2 sequences are MDHEN and SYDVKM. CDR3 residues: CASSSPNTDTQYF. The DNA for the CDR3 is TGTGCCAGCAGTTCGCCTAACACAGATACGCAGTATTTT.

The chain carries TRBV7-2 and TRBJ2-7; 9 bases line up with TRBD2. Germline V gene data show CDR1 as SGHTA and CDR2 as FQGNSA. The CDR3 covers 15 residues. V lost 5 bases and J lost 3; bases outside the gene matches: 8. The CDR3 coding sequence is TGTGCCAGCAGCGTTAGCGGGAGTAGGCGCTACGAGCAGTACTTC. Protein product: CASSVSGSRRYEQYF.

The CDR3 sequence: CASSFRTVNTEAFF. In nucleotides, the CDR3 is TGTGCCAGCAGCTTCCGGACAGTCAACACTGAAGCTTTCTTT. This chain connects TRBV13 to TRBJ1-1; a possible D gene is TRBD1 (6 bases). The CDR3 length is 14 residues. V was pared by 3 bases and J by 2 bases, with 10 bases between. CDR1 is PRHDT, CDR2 FYEKMQ, per germline (reference sequence).

The chain has TRBV10-3 and TRBJ2-5; 9 bases match TRBD1. The length of the CDR3 is 14 residues. J gave up 5 bases and V 10 bases, and 11 bases lay outside the gene matches. The germline CDR1 and CDR2 sequences are ENHRY and SYGVKD. CDR3 bases: TGTGCCACGACGACAGGGGGTGATCGGGAGACCCAGTACTTC. It is translated as CATTTGGDRETQYF.

This chain connects TRBV21-1 to TRBJ2-3; TRBD1, the table's D call, was not compared with the DNA. TRBV21-1 is a documented pseudogene. The CDR3 extends over 17 amino acids. CDR3 bases: TGTGCCAGAAACACAGGATCCCCAAATGAAGGCACAGATACGCAGTATTTT. The encoded protein is CARNTGSPNEGTDTQYF.

This clone was found once. The rearrangement joins TRBV3-1 (or the pseudogene TRBV3-2) to TRBJ1-2; no clear D gene. Germline loops: CDR1 LGHDT, CDR2 YNNKEL (reference sequence). V was trimmed by 0 bases and J by 4 bases, leaving 6 bases between them. This CDR3 is 13 amino acids long. The CDR3 is CASSQELSYGYTF. The DNA of the CDR3 is TGTGCCAGCAGCCAAGAATTGAGCTATGGCTACACCTTC.